This TCR beta chain was sequenced in a study of cytomegalovirus exposure and HLA in healthy donors. Trimming stripped 4 bases from V and 9 bases from J, with 16 bases between. The V gene's germline CDR1 is MNHEY and CDR2 SVGAGI. There are 14 residues in the CDR3. This table comes from immunoSEQ multiplex PCR, and its TCRdb copy is limited to in-frame clones, with some not included. The sample holds hundreds of thousands of clones, 90% seen once. The receptor's source is a woman in her 30s in good health and CMV-seronegative. The rearrangement links TRBV6-5 to TRBJ2-1; D remains ambiguous. The specimen sequenced was PBMCs. The CDR3 here is CASSSQPGEVEQFF. CDR3 coding DNA: TGTGCCAGCAGTTCACAACCGGGCGAGGTTGAGCAGTTCTTC.